The present TCR beta chain was sequenced within a study of Graves' ophthalmopathy and Graves' hyperthyroidism. TCR beta CDR3 regions were amplified from RNA transcripts. HTBI primers primed a first-round RT-PCR, and a second-round multiplex PCR followed. Using its own MiXCR run on the multiplex PCR reads, TCRdb lists one record per CDR3 protein. The repertoire consists of 620,000 or so distinct CDR3 sequences, with approximately 22% occurring once and the leading ten covering approximately 7%. This clonotype was detected ten times or more. Per the germline V gene, CDR1 is MNHEY and CDR2 is SMNVEV (reference sequence). V was cut by 4 bases and J by 6 bases, with 13 bases left in between. The CDR3 length is 15 residues.

Input material: peripheral blood. The clonotype was recovered from a young woman with stable Graves' hyperthyroidism. Some clones in this sample may be carry-over from other donors' samples. This chain uses TRBV27 with TRBJ1-6; a possible D gene is TRBD1 (6 bases). The CDR3 here is CASSSMGRGNSPLHF. The DNA of the CDR3 is TGTGCCAGCAGTTCGATGGGCAGGGGTAATTCACCCCTCCACTTT.